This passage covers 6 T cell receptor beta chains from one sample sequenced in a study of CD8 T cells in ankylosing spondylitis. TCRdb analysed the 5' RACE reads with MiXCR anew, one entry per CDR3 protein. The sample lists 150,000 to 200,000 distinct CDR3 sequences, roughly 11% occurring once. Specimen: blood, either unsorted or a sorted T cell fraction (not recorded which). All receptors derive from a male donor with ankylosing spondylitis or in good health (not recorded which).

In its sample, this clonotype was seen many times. This CDR3 is CASSPGVFNTGELFF. The CDR3 bases are TGTGCCAGCAGCCCAGGGGTCTTCAACACCGGGGAGCTGTTTTTT. The chain carries TRBV7-8 and TRBJ2-2; possible D gene TRBD1, 6 bases. The germline V and J ends were trimmed by 5 bases and 2 bases, with 12 bases remaining between them. The length of the CDR3 is 15 residues. Germline V gives CDR1 SGHVS, CDR2 FQNEAQ. The whole variable domain, remainder taken from reference TRBV7-8 and TRBJ2-2, is GAGVSQSPRYKVAKRGQDVALRCDPISGHVSLFWYQQALGQGPEFLTYFQNEAQLDKSGLPSDRFFAERPEGSVSTLKIQRTQQEDSAVYLCASSPGVFNTGELFFGEGSRLTVL.

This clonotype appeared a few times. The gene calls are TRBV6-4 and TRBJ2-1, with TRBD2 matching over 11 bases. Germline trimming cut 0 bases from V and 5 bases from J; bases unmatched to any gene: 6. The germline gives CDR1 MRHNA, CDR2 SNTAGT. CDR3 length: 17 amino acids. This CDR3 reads CASSDSSVAGGHNEQFF. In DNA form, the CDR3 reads TGTGCCAGCAGTGACTCGAGTGTAGCGGGGGGGCACAATGAGCAGTTCTTC.

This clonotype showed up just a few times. The CDR3 DNA sequence: TGTGCCAGCACGGGACAGACTTTGAGCTCCTACGAGCAGTACTTC. Translated: CASTGQTLSSYEQYF. The chain is built from TRBV2 and TRBJ2-7; the match to TRBD1 covers 7 bases. V shed 7 bases, J shed 0 bases, and the junction held 9 bases outside the gene matches. The CDR3 is 15 amino acids. Looked up from germline, CDR1 is SNHLY and CDR2 is FYNNEI.

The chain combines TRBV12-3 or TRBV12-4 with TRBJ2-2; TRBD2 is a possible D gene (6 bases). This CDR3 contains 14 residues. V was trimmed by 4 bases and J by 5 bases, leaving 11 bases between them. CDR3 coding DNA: TGTGCCAGCAGTTACCTGCGGGAAACCGGGGAGCTGTTTTTT. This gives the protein CASSYLRETGELFF.

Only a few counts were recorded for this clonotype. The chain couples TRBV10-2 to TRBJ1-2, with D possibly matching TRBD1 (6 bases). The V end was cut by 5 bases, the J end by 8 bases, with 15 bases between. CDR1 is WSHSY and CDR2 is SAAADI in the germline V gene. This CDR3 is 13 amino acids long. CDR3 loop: CASSNREGRGYTF. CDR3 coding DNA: TGCGCCAGCAGTAACAGGGAGGGCAGGGGCTACACCTTC.

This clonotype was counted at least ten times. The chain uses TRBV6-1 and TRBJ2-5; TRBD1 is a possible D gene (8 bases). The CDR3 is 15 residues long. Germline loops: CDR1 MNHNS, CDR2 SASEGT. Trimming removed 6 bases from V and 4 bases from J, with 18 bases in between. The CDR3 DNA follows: TGTGCCAGCAGCTTCGGACAGGGAGGGGGAGAGACCCAGTACTTC. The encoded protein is CASSFGQGGGETQYF.